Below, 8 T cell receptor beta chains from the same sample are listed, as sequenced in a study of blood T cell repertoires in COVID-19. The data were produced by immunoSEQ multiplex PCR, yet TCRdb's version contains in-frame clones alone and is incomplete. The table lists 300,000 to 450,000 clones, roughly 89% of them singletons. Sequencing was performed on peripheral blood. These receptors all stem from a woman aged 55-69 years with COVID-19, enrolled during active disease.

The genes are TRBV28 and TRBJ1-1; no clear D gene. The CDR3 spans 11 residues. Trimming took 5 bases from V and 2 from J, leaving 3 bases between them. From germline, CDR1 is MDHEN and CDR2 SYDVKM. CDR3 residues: CASSINTEAFF. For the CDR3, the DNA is TGTGCCAGCAGTATAAACACTGAAGCTTTCTTT.

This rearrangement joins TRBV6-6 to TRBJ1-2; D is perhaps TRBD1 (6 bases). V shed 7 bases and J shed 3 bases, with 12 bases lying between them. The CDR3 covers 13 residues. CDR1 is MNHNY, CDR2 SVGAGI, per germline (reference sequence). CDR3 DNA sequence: TGTGCCAGCACACAACAGGGTTACTATGGCTACACCTTC. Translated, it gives CASTQQGYYGYTF.

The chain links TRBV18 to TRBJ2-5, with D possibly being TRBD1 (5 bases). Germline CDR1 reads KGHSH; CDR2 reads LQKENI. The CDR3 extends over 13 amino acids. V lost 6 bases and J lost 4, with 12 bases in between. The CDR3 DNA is TGTGCCAGCTCTCAAGGGGTTGGAGAGACCCAGTACTTC. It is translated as CASSQGVGETQYF.

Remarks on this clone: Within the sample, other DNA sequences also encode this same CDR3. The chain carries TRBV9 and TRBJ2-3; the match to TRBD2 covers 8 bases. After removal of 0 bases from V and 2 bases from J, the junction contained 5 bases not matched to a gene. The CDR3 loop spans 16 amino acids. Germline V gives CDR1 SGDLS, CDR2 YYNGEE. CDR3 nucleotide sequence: TGTGCCAGCAGCGTAGGGCTAGCGGGCCTCACAGATACGCAGTATTTT. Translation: CASSVGLAGLTDTQYF.

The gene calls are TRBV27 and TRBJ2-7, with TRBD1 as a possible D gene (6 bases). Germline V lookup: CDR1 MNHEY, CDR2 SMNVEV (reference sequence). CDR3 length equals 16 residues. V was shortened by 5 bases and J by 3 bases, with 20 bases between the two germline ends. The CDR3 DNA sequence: TGTGCCAGCAGTCCCTGGATACCGGGACACCGCTACGAGCAGTACTTC. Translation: CASSPWIPGHRYEQYF.

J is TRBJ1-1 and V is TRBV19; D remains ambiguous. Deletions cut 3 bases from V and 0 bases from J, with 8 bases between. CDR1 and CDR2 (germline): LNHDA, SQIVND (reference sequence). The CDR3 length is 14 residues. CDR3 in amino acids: CASSMRHMNTEAFF. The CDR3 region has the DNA TGTGCCAGTAGTATGCGGCATATGAACACTGAAGCTTTCTTT.

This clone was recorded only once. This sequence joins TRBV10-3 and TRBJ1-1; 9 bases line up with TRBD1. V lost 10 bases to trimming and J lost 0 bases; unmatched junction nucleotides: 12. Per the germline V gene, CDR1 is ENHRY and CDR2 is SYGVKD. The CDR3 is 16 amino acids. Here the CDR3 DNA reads TGTGCCACCCGGGACAGGGAATGGACCATGAACACTGAAGCTTTCTTT. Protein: CATRDREWTMNTEAFF.

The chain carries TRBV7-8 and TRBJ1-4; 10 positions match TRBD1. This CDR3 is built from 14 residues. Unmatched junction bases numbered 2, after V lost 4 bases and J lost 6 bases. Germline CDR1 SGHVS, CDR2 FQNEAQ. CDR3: CASSSDRGYEKLFF. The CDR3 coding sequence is TGTGCCAGCAGCTCGGACAGGGGGTATGAAAAACTGTTTTTT.